These 10 T cell receptor beta chains were all obtained from the same sample, sequenced in a study of CD8 T cells in ankylosing spondylitis (TCRdb year 2017). Libraries were constructed by 5' RACE. Sequenced using an Illumina HiSeq 2500. TCRdb reworked the public reads: Q25 trimming with fastp, MiXCR clone assembly, productive beta chains retained. CDR3 protein sequences are deduplicated, and each keeps its most common genes and DNA. Within this sample are roughly 280,000 distinct CDR3 sequences, with 15% to 25% of them counted one time only. Jointly, the top ten make up under 8.5% of the sample. Material: blood, either unsorted or a sorted T cell fraction (not recorded which). Every receptor here comes from a male donor with ankylosing spondylitis or in good health (not recorded which).

This clonotype was counted between two and nine times. This chain uses TRBV4-2 with TRBJ2-1; the D gene is possibly TRBD2 (5 bases). This CDR3 region has 17 residues. The ends were cut back, 0 bases at V and 1 base at J, with 13 bases in the middle. The germline gives CDR1 LGHNA, CDR2 YNFKEQ. CDR3 nucleotides: TGTGCCAGCAGCCAAGATTGGTCTAGCCGATCCTACAATGAGCAGTTCTTC. Its translation is CASSQDWSSRSYNEQFF.

The genes are TRBV12-3 or TRBV12-4 and TRBJ1-5; no firm D call. The V end was cut by 5 bases, the J end by 1 base, with 6 bases between. CDR3 length equals 13 residues. The CDR3 spells CASSRESNQPQHF. For the CDR3, the DNA is TGTGCCAGCAGTCGGGAGAGCAATCAGCCCCAGCATTTT.

This clonotype was seen only a few times. The chain links TRBV7-3 to TRBJ2-1; possible D gene TRBD2, 7 bases. The germline gives CDR1 SGHTA, CDR2 FQGTGA. This CDR3 has 15 amino acids. Trimming removed 1 base at V and 8 bases at J, with 15 bases between. Here the CDR3 reads CASSLSGGGFDEQFF. The CDR3 DNA reads as TGTGCCAGCAGCTTAAGCGGGGGCGGGTTCGATGAGCAGTTCTTC.

The chain carries TRBV5-1 and TRBJ1-2, with 8 nucleotides matching TRBD1. The germline CDR1 and CDR2 sequences are SGHRS and YFSETQ. Trimming removed 4 bases from V and 5 bases from J; junction bases left unmatched: 10. This CDR3 is built from 15 residues. The CDR3 DNA follows: TGCGCCAGCAGCCCTGGACAGGGAATTGGATATGGCTACACCTTC. Its protein is CASSPGQGIGYGYTF.

The table lists this clonotype with a few counts. The chain combines TRBV29-1 with TRBJ1-5, with TRBD1 identical over 7 bases. This CDR3 comprises 16 residues. CDR1 and CDR2 from the germline V gene are SQVTM and ANQGSEA. V lost 6 bases, J lost 1 base, and 12 bases stayed unmatched. CDR3 DNA sequence: TGCAGCGTGTTGACAGGGACGGCAGTAAGCAATCAGCCCCAGCATTTT. It encodes CSVLTGTAVSNQPQHF.

This clonotype came up a few times. The rearrangement links TRBV5-1 to TRBJ1-5; D ambiguous. V lost 4 bases and J lost 4, with 12 bases in between. In germline, CDR1 is SGHRS, CDR2 YFSETQ. The CDR3 is 14 residues long. Here the CDR3 DNA reads TGCGCCAGCAGCGTGGACGGACCAAATCAGCCCCAGCATTTT. Translating it yields CASSVDGPNQPQHF.

V and J are TRBV10-1 and TRBJ1-6; possible D gene TRBD1, 6 bases. V lost 4 bases and J 7 bases, leaving 11 bases between the germline ends. Germline V gene sequence: CDR1 WNHNN, CDR2 SYGVQD (reference sequence). CDR3 size: 14 residues. The CDR3 is CASSARGTNSPLHF. CDR3 nucleotides: TGCGCCAGCAGTGCCCGGGGGACAAATTCACCCCTCCACTTT.

CDR3 in DNA: TGCGCGACCGGGCGGATGGTGTACAATGAGCAGTTCTTC. This sequence encodes CATGRMVYNEQFF. V and J are TRBV29-1 and TRBJ2-1; D is unclear. Looked up from germline, CDR1 is SQVTM and CDR2 is ANQGSEA. The CDR3 is 13 residues long.

The CDR3 coding sequence is TGCAGTGCTAGAGCCGATGGGCACACTGAAGCTTTCTTT. It encodes CSARADGHTEAFF. This chain uses TRBV20-1 with TRBJ1-1; D uncertain. CDR1 and CDR2 from the germline V gene are DFQATT and SNEGSKA (reference sequence). V was trimmed by 1 base and J by 3 bases, leaving 9 bases between them. This CDR3 spans 13 amino acids.

This chain links TRBV3-1 with TRBJ1-3, with no clear D. This CDR3 contains 14 residues. The V gene's germline CDR1 is LGHDT and CDR2 YNNKEL (reference sequence). The V gene lost 1 base and the J gene lost 4 bases, with 8 bases spanning the gap. CDR3 amino acids: CASSQVQRGNTIYF. CDR3 DNA: TGTGCCAGCAGCCAAGTGCAACGGGGAAACACCATATATTTT.